Sequencing of this T cell receptor beta chain was carried out in a study of human T cells and chemical hapten exposure. Study-level findings and limits: Patch test score showed a positive correlation with PT1 expanded TCR counts.

TCRdb re-called the RACE reads with MiXCR, one entry per CDR3 protein. The repertoire holds 340,000 or so distinct CDR3 sequences, around 7% seen once, with roughly 7.9% in the top ten. This clonotype was seen a handful of times. Its cognate antigen is unknown. Time point meaning: patch test 1, 2 weeks after DPC sensitization. The treatment was: therapeutic diphenylcyclopropenone sensitization with weekly scalp DPC. Researchers sampled blood before each patch test went on. V was cut by 0 bases and J by 1 base, with 4 bases left in between. CDR1 and CDR2 from the germline V gene are KGHSH and LQKENI. The CDR3 has 13 residues.

The chain links TRBV18 to TRBJ2-7; D gene ambiguous. Here the sequenced sample was whole blood, taken in connection with sensitization to the hapten diphenylcyclopropenone (DPC). The sequence was collected from a woman aged 18-35 years with alopecia areata. Some clones in this sample may be carry-over from other donors' samples. Here the CDR3 reads CASSPPRSYEQYF. The CDR3 DNA reads as TGTGCCAGCTCACCACCGAGATCCTACGAGCAGTACTTC.